This TCR beta chain was captured by sequencing in a study of early T cells in non-severe SARS-CoV-2 infection. TCRdb reanalysed the 5' RACE reads using MiXCR and keeps one entry per CDR3 protein. The sample yields 53,000 or so distinct CDR3 sequences, over 7.5% seen once. The V end lost 2 bases, the J end lost 7 bases, and 12 bases lay between the germline ends. CDR3 length equals 15 residues. The V call is TRBV12-3 or TRBV12-4, the J call TRBJ1-6; D uncertain. Sequenced input: whole blood. The TCR comes from an adult who was a healthcare worker with PCR-confirmed SARS-CoV-2 infection or an uninfected control (not recorded which). CDR3 nucleotide sequence: TGTGCCAGCAGTTTAAGGCAGACGGGGAATTCACCCCTCCACTTT. This translates into CASSLRQTGNSPLHF.